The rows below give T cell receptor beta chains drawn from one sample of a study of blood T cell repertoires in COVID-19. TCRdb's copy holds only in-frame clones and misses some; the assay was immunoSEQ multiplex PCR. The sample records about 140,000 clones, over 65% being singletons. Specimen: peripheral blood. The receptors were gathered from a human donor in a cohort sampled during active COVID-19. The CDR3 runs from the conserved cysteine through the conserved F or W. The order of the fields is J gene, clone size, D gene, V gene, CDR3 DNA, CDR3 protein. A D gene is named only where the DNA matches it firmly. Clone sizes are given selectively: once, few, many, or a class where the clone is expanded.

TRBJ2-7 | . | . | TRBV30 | TGTGCCTGGACTGGGCAGGGGGGACGCGAGCAGTACTTC | CAWTGQGGREQYF
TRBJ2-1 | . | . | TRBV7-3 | TGTGCCAGCAGCTTAGTAGCAACCTCTTTGAGCTCCTACAATGAGCAGTTCTTC | CASSLVATSLSSYNEQFF
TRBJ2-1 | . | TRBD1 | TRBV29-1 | TGCAGCGCCCGTTCACAGGGGAAGAATGAGCAGTTCTTC | CSARSQGKNEQFF
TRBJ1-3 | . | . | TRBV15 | TGTGCCACCAGCAGAGAAGGGGTTCCTGGAAACACCATATATTTT | CATSREGVPGNTIYF
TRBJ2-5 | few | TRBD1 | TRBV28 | TGTGCCAGCAGTTTTGGCAGGGGGCGGATTGTAAACGGGAGAGAGACCCAGTACTTC | CASSFGRGRIVNGRETQYF
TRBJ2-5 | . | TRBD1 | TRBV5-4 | TGTGCCAGCAGCTTTCCAGGGGGCGGAGGAGAGACCCAGTACTTC | CASSFPGGGGETQYF
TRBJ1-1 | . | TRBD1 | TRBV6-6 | TGTGCCAGCAGTGGGACAGGGTCGCGCACTGAAGCTTTCTTT | CASSGTGSRTEAFF
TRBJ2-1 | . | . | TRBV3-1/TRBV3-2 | TGTGCCAGCAGCCGACTGGAAGGGGTCGATGAGCAGTTCTTC | CASSRLEGVDEQFF
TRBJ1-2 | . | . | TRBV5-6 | TGTGCCAGCAGCTTTGGGAGGCTTGGATATGGCTACACCTTC | CASSFGRLGYGYTF
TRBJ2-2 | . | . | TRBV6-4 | TGTGCCAGCAGCGTGATAGCTAACACCGGGGAGCTGTTTTTT | CASSVIANTGELFF
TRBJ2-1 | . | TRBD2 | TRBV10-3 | TGTGCCATCAGTCGCTCGACGGGGGGGCAAGAAGAGCAGTTCTTC | CAISRSTGGQEEQFF
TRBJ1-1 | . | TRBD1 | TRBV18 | TGTGCCAGCTCACAAGACAGGGATACTGAAGCTTTCTTT | CASSQDRDTEAFF
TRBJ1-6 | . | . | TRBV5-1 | TGCCCCCCCCGCGGACCGGGGGGGGGTAATTCACCCCTCCACTTT | CPPRGPGGGNSPLHF
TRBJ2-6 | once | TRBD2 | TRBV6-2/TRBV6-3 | TGTGCCAGCAGTTCTGGACTAGCGGGTTCCTCTGGGGCCAACGTCCTGACTTTC | CASSSGLAGSSGANVLTF
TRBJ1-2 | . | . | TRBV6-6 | TGTGCCAGCAGTCGCAAGGGGAACCATGGCTACACCTTC | CASSRKGNHGYTF
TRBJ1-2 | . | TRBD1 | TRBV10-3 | TGTGCCACCACAGGGGGCTTAGCGGTCGGCTACACCTTC | CATTGGLAVGYTF
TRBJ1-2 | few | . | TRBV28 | TGTGCCAGCAGCCGTACCGAGGGCCCATACACCTTC | CASSRTEGPYTF
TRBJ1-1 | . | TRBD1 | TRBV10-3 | TGTGCCATCAGTGAGTTACAGGGGGCGCGTCTGGGTGAAGCTTTCTTT | CAISELQGARLGEAFF
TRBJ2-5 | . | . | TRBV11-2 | TGTGCCAGCAGCCCAGGGTCGGGCCAAGAGACCCAGTACTTC | CASSPGSGQETQYF
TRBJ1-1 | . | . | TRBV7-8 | TGTGCCAGCAGCTTAGAGATGAGGACTGAAGCTTTCTTT | CASSLEMRTEAFF
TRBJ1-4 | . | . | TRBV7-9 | TGTGCCAGCAGCCGGATGGGGCAGACTAATGAAAAACTGTTTTTT | CASSRMGQTNEKLFF
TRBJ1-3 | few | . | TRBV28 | TGTGCCAGCAGTTTAGGGCAGGATACTTGGAACACCATATATTTT | CASSLGQDTWNTIYF
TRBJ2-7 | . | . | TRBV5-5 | TGTGCCAGCAGCTTTGAGGGAAACGAGCAGTACTTC | CASSFEGNEQYF
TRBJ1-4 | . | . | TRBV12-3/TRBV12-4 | TGTGCCAGCACCCGCGGGGGGGGTGAAAAACTGTTTTTT | CASTRGGGEKLFF
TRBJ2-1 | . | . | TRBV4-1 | TGCGCCAGCAGTTATCCCGGGGGTAGCAAATACAATGAGCAGTTCTTC | CASSYPGGSKYNEQFF
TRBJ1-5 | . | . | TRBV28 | TGTGCCAGCACCACGAGGGGCAATCAGCCCCAGCATTTT | CASTTRGNQPQHF
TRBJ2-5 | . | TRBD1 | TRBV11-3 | TGTGCCAGCAGCCCCGGGACAGAAGAGACCCAGTACTTC | CASSPGTEETQYF
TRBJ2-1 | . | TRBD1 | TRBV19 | TGTGCCAGTAGCCGGACAGGGGGCCACGAGCAGTTCTTC | CASSRTGGHEQFF
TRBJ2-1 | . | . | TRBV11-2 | TGTGCCAGCAGCTTAGGGCCAGGGCCCCTCAATGAGCAGTTCTTC | CASSLGPGPLNEQFF
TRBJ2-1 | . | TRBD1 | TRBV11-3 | TGTGCCAGCAGCTTGGTTGGACAGGGCTACAATGAGCAGTTCTTC | CASSLVGQGYNEQFF
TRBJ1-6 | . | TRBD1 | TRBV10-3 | TGTGCCATCAGCACAGGGGCAATGGCTAATAATTCACCCCTCCACTTT | CAISTGAMANNSPLHF
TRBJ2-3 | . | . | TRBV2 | TGTGCCAGCAGTGAGGGACTCCCCACAGATACGCAGTATTTT | CASSEGLPTDTQYF
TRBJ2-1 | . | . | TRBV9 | TGTGCCAGCAGCGTAGGTGCGGGGTCGGGTGATAATGAGCAGTTCTTC | CASSVGAGSGDNEQFF
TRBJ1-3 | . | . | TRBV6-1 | TGTGCCAGCAGTGAGTCCCCAGGGCCCCTAAACACCATATATTTT | CASSESPGPLNTIYF
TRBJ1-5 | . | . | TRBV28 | TGTGCCAGCAGATCCCGACAGAATCGGCGTTATAGCAATCAGCCCCAGCATTTT | CASRSRQNRRYSNQPQHF
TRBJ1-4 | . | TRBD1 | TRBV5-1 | TGCGCCAGCAGCTTGGCCCAAGGGGGCAGGTCTAATGAAAAACTGTTTTTT | CASSLAQGGRSNEKLFF
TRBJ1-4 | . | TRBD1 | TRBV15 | TGTGCCACCAGCAGAGTTCCGGGACAGGGCGTTAAATATGAAAAACTGTTTTTT | CATSRVPGQGVKYEKLFF
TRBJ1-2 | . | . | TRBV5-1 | TGCGCCAGCAGCTTAGTAGGGAGGGAGAGTGATGGCTACACCTTC | CASSLVGRESDGYTF
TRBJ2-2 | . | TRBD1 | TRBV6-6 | TGTGCCAGCAGTTACGGACAGGGGAGCACCGGGGAGCTGTTTTTT | CASSYGQGSTGELFF
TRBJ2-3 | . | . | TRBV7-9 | TGTGCCAGCCCAGGCGCTAGCACAGATACGCAGTATTTT | CASPGASTDTQYF
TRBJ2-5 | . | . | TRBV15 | TGTGCCACCAGCAGAGATATTTTGGTAGGACTCACCCAAGAGACCCAGTACTTC | CATSRDILVGLTQETQYF
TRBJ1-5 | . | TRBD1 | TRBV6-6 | TGTGCCAGCAGTTACGGGGGACAGACAAGCAATCAGCCCCAGCATTTT | CASSYGGQTSNQPQHF
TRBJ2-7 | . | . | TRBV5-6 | TGTGCCAGCAGCACGATAGCCACGGGGGACTCTACCTACGAGCAGTACTTC | CASSTIATGDSTYEQYF
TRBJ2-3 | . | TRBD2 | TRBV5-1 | TGCGCCAGCAGCTTGGGCCCCCTAGCGGGGGGCATTACAGATACGCAGTATTTT | CASSLGPLAGGITDTQYF
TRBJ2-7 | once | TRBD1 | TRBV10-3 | TGTGCCATCAGTAAACCGGGACAGTCCTACGAGCAGTACTTC | CAISKPGQSYEQYF
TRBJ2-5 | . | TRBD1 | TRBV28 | TGTGCCAGCGGTGTCGGGACAGGGATCGTGACCCAGTACTTC | CASGVGTGIVTQYF
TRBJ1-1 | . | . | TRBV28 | TGTGCCAGCAGTTACAACTATGAAGCTTTCTTT | CASSYNYEAFF
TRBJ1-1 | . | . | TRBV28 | TGTGCCAGCAGACAGGGAAGCGCTGAAGCTTTCTTT | CASRQGSAEAFF
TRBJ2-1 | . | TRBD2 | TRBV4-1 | TGCGCCAGCAGCCAAGGGACTCCGGCGGGAGGATCCAATGAGCAGTTCTTC | CASSQGTPAGGSNEQFF
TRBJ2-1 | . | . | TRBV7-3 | TGTGCCAGCAGCGGTGGGGGGTTCTACAATGAGCAGTTCTTC | CASSGGGFYNEQFF
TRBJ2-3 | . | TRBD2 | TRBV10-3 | TGTGCCATCAGCAATAGCGGGGGGACAGATACGCAGTATTTT | CAISNSGGTDTQYF
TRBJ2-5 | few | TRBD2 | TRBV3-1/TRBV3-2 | TGTGCCAGCAGCCCTAGCGGGATAGTCGAGACCCAGTACTTC | CASSPSGIVETQYF